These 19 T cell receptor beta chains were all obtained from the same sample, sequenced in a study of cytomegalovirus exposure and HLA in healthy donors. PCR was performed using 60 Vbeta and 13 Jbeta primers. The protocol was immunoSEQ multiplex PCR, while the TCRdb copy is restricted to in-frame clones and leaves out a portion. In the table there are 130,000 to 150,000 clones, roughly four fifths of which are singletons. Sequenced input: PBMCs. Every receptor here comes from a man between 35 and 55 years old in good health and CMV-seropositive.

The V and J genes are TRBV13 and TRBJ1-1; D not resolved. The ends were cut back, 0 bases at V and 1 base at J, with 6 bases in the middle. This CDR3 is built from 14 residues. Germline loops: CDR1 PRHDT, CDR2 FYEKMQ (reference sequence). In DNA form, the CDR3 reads TGTGCCAGCAGCTTAGGGCCAGGGAACACTGAAGCTTTCTTT. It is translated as CASSLGPGNTEAFF.

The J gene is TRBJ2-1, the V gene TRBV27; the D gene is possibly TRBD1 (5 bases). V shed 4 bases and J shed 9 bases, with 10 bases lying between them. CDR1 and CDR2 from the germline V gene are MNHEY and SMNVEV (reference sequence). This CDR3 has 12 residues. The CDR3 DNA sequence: TGTGCCAGCAGTTCCCAGGGTGGTGAGCAGTTCTTC. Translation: CASSSQGGEQFF.

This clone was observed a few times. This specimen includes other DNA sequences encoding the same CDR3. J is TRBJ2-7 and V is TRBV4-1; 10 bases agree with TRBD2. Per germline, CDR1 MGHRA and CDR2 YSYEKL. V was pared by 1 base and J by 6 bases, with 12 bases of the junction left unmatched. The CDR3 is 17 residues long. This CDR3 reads CASSQVAGGLRFGEQYF. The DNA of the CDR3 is TGCGCCAGCAGCCAAGTAGCGGGAGGACTTAGGTTCGGCGAGCAGTACTTC.

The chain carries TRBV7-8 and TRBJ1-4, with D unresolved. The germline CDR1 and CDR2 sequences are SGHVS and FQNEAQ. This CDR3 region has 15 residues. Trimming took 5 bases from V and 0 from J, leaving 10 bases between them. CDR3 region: CASSDHGATNEKLFF. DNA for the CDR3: TGTGCCAGCAGCGACCACGGAGCAACTAATGAAAAACTGTTTTTT.

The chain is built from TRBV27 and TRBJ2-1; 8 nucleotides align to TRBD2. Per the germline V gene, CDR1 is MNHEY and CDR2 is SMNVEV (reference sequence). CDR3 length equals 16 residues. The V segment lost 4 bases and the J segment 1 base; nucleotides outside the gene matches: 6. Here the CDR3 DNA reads TGTGCCAGCAGTTCCCCAGCTAGCGGGTCCTACAATGAGCAGTTCTTC. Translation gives CASSSPASGSYNEQFF.

CDR3 amino acids: CASSLARGEANVLTF. CDR3 coding DNA: TGTGCCAGCAGCTTAGCACGGGGGGAGGCCAACGTCCTGACTTTC. V is TRBV7-9 and J is TRBJ2-6, with 7 nucleotides matching TRBD2. Trimming at V came to 0 bases and at J to 6 bases, leaving 2 bases not matched to a gene. The CDR3 loop spans 15 amino acids. Germline-derived CDR1 and CDR2 are SEHNR and FQNEAQ (reference sequence).

CDR3 residues: CASSEMGGNPNEQFF. In nucleotides, the CDR3 is TGTGCCAGCAGCGAAATGGGCGGGAACCCCAATGAGCAGTTCTTC. The chain uses TRBV9 and TRBJ2-1; D may be TRBD2 (6 bases). CDR1 SGDLS and CDR2 YYNGEE come from the germline V gene. The CDR3 contains 15 residues. Deletions cut 3 bases from V and 6 bases from J, with 16 bases between.

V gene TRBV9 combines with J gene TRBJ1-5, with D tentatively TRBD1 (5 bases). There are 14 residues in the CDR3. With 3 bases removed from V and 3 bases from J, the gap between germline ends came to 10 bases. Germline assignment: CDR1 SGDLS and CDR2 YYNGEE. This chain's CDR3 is CASSAGLFNQPQHF. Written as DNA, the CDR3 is TGTGCCAGCAGCGCGGGACTATTCAATCAGCCCCAGCATTTT.

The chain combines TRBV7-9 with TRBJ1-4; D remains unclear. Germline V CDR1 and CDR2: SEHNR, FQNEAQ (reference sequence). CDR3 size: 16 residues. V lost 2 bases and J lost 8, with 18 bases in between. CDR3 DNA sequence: TGTGCCAGCAGCTTAAGCGGACGACCACCGGTAGAAAAACTGTTTTTT. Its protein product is CASSLSGRPPVEKLFF.

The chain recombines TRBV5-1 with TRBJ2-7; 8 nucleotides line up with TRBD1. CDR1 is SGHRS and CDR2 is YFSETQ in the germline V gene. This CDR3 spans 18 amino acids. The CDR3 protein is CDEPGQSRGRNKVYEQYF. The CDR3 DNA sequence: TGCGACGAACCGGGCCAAAGCAGGGGGCGCAACAAAGTCTACGAGCAGTACTTC.

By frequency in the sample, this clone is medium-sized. CDR3 residues: CASSFSGDTDTQYF. DNA for the CDR3: TGTGCCAGCAGCTTTAGCGGGGACACAGATACGCAGTATTTT. The chain carries TRBV5-6 and TRBJ2-3, with 8 nucleotides matching TRBD2. The CDR3 has 14 residues. Germline CDR1 reads SGHDT; CDR2 reads YYEEEE. Losses at the gene ends were 2 bases for V and 2 bases for J; bases not matched to a gene: 1.

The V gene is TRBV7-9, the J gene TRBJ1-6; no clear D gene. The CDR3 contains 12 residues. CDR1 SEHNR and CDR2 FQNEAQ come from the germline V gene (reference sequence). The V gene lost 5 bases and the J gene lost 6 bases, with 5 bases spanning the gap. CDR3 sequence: CASSLTNSPLHF. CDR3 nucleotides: TGTGCCAGCAGCCTAACTAATTCACCCCTCCACTTT.

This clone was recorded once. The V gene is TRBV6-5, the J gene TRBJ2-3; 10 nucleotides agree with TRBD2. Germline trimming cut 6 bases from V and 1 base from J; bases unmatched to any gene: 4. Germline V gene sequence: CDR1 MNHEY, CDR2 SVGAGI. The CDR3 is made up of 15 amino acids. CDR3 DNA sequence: TGTGCCAGCAGCCCAGGGACTAGCGGCACAGATACGCAGTATTTT. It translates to CASSPGTSGTDTQYF.

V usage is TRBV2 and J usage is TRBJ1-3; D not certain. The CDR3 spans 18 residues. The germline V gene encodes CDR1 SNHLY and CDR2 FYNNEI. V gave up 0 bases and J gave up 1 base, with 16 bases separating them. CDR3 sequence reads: CASSEALRNVLSGNTIYF. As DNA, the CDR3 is TGTGCCAGCAGTGAAGCGCTGAGGAACGTATTATCTGGAAACACCATATATTTT.

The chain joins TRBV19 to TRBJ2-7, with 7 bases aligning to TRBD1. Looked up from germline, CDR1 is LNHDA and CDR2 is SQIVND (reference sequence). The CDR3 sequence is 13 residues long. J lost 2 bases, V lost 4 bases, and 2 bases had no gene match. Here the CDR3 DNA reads TGTGCCAGTAGTAGGCAGGGGGCCTACGAGCAGTACTTC. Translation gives CASSRQGAYEQYF. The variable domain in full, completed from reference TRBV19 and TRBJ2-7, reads DGGITQSPKYLFRKEGQNVTLSCEQNLNHDAMYWYRQDPGQGLRLIYYSQIVNDFQKGDIAEGYSVSREKKESFPLTVTSAQKNPTAFYLCASSRQGAYEQYFGPGTRLTVT.

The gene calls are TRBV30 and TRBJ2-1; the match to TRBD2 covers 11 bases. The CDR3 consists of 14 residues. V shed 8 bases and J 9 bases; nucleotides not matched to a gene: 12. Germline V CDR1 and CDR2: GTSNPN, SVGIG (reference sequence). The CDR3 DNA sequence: TGTGCCCGCAATGTAGCGGGGGGGCCCCGTGAGCAGTTCTTC. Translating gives CARNVAGGPREQFF.

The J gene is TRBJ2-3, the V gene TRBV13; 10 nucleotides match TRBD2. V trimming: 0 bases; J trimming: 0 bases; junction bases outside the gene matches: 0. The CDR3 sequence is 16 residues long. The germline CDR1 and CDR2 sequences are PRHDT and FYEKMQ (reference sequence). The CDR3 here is CASSLGLAGSTDTQYF. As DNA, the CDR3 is TGTGCCAGCAGCTTAGGACTAGCGGGGAGCACAGATACGCAGTATTTT.

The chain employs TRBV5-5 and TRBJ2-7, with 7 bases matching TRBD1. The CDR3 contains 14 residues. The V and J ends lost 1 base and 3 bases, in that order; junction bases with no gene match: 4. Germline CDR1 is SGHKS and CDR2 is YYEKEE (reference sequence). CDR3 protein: CASSLTGANYEQYF. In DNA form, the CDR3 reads TGTGCCAGCAGCTTGACAGGGGCGAACTACGAGCAGTACTTC.

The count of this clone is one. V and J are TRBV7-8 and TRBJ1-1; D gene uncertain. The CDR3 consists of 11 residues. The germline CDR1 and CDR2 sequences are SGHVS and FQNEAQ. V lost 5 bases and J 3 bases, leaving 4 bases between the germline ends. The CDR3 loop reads CASSLDTEAFF. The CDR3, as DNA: TGTGCCAGCAGCCTCGACACTGAAGCTTTCTTT.